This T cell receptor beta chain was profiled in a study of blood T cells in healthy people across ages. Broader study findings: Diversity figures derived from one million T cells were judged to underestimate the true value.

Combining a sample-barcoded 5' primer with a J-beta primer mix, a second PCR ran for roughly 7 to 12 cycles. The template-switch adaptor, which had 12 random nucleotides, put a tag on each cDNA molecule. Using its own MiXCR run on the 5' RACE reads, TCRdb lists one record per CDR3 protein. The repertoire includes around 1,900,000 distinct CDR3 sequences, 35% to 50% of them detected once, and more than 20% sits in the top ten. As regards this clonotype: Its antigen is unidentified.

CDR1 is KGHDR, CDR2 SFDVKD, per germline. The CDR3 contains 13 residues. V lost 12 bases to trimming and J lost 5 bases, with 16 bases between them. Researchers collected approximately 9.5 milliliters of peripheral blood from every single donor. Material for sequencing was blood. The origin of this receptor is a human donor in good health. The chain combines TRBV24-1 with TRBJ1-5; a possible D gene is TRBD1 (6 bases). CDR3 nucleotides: TGTGCCCCCGACCTAGGGGGTCATCAGCCCCAGCATTTT. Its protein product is CAPDLGGHQPQHF.